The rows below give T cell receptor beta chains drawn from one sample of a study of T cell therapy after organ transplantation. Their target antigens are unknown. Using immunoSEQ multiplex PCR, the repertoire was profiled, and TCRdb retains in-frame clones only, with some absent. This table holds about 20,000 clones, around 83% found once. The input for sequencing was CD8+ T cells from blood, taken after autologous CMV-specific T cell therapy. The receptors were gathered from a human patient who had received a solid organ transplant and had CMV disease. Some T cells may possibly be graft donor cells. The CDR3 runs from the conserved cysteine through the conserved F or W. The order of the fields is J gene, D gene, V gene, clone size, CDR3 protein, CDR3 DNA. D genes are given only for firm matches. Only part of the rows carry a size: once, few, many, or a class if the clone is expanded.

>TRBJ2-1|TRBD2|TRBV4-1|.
CASSPFGGSSYNEQFF
TGCGCCAGCAGCCCCTTCGGGGGGAGCTCCTACAATGAGCAGTTCTTC
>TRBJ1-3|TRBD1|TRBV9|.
CASSDGTGWSRSGNTIYF
TGTGCCAGCAGCGATGGGACAGGCTGGTCACGCTCTGGAAACACCATATATTTT
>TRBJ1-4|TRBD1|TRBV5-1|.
CASSPRGINEKLFF
TGCGCCAGCAGCCCCAGGGGGATTAATGAAAAACTGTTTTTT
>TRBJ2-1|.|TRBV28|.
CASRLEGGANNEQFF
TGTGCCAGCCGCCTAGAGGGGGGAGCGAACAATGAGCAGTTCTTC
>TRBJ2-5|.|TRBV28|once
CASSPPFGADQETQYF
TGTGCCAGCAGTCCCCCCTTCGGGGCGGACCAAGAGACCCAGTACTTC
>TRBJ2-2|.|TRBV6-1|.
CASSEFDLNTGELFF
TGTGCCAGCAGTGAGTTCGACTTGAACACCGGGGAGCTGTTTTTT
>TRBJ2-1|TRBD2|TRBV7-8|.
CASSLGSSGLYNEQFF
TGTGCCAGCAGCTTAGGGTCTAGCGGGCTCTACAATGAGCAGTTCTTC
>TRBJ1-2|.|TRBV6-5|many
CASSGTQNYGYTF
TGTGCCAGCAGCGGGACACAGAACTATGGCTACACCTTC
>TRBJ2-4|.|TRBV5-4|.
CASGPWTKNIQYF
TGTGCCAGCGGCCCCTGGACCAAAAACATTCAGTACTTC
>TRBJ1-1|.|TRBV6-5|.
CASSYYSPVNTEAFF
TGTGCCAGCAGTTACTATTCCCCAGTGAACACTGAAGCTTTCTTT
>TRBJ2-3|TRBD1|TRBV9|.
CASSVVYQGASDTQYF
TGTGCCAGCAGCGTAGTTTACCAGGGGGCCTCAGATACGCAGTATTTT
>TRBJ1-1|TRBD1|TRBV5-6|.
CASSTTAGTGLAFF
TGTGCCAGCAGCACTACGGCCGGGACAGGGTTGGCTTTCTTT
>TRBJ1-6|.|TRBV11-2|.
CASSLQGLNSPLHF
TGTGCCAGCAGCCTCCAGGGTCTGAATTCACCCCTCCACTTT
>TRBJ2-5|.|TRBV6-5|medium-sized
CASSFGLAQKTQYF
TGTGCCAGCAGTTTCGGGCTAGCGCAGAAGACCCAGTACTTC
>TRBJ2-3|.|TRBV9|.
CASSVDLNTQYF
TGTGCCAGCAGCGTAGATCTTAATACGCAGTATTTT
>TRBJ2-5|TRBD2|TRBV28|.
CASSSHGTSWFQETQYF
TGTGCCAGCAGTTCCCACGGGACTAGTTGGTTTCAAGAGACCCAGTACTTC
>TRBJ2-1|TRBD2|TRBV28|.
CASSSRTRVNEQFF
TGTGCCAGCAGTTCCCGGACTAGGGTGAATGAGCAGTTCTTC
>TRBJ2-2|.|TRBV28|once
CASTRPENTGELFF
TGTGCCAGCACGCGGCCCGAGAACACCGGGGAGCTGTTTTTT
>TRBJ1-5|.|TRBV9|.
CASSGSGASNQPQHF
TGTGCCAGCAGCGGCTCTGGGGCCAGCAATCAGCCCCAGCATTTT
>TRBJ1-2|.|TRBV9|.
CASLPTGDYGYTF
TGTGCCAGCCTACCCACAGGAGACTATGGCTACACCTTC
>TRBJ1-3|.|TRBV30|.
CAWSMGVGNTIYF
TGTGCCTGGAGTATGGGCGTAGGAAACACCATATATTTT
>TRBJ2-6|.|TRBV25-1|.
CASSVASGANVLTF
TGTGCCAGCAGTGTGGCCTCTGGGGCCAACGTCCTGACTTTC
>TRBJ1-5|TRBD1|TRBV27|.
CASSHRGSNRPQHF
TGTGCCAGCAGTCACAGGGGAAGCAATCGGCCCCAGCATTTT
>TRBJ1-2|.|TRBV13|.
CASRFLGGYTF
TGTGCCAGCAGGTTTTTAGGGGGCTACACCTTC
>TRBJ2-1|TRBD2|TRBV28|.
CASSLWAGDYNEQFF
TGTGCCAGCAGTTTATGGGCGGGAGACTACAATGAGCAGTTCTTC